The 27 T cell receptor beta chains listed next were all sequenced from one sample in a study of T cell responses to AZD1222 COVID-19 vaccine. The table came from immunoSEQ multiplex PCR; TCRdb's copy has only in-frame clones and leaves some out. Of about 150,000 clones in the sample, approximately 88% are singletons; the top ten hold about 3.7%. The sample consisted of peripheral blood, taken on day 0 of MenACWY control vaccination. The receptors come from an adult in good health.

Concerning this clone: Other nucleotide sequences from this sample produce the same CDR3. V gene TRBV18 combines with J gene TRBJ1-2; maybe TRBD1 (5 bases). This CDR3 region has 13 residues. The germline CDR1 and CDR2 sequences are KGHSH and LQKENI. The V and J ends lost 4 bases and 1 base respectively, with 7 bases between them. Here the CDR3 reads CASSLDSNYGYTF. The CDR3 DNA follows: TGTGCCAGCTCACTCGACAGTAACTATGGCTACACCTTC.

V and J are TRBV27 and TRBJ1-1; TRBD1 is a possible D gene (6 bases). V was pared by 7 bases and J by 0 bases, with 9 bases between. The CDR3 runs 13 residues. From germline, CDR1 is MNHEY and CDR2 SMNVEV (reference sequence). The CDR3 DNA is TGTGCCAGCACGGACAGAATGAACACTGAAGCTTTCTTT. The encoded protein is CASTDRMNTEAFF.

The chain is built from TRBV9 and TRBJ2-7, with TRBD1 as a possible D gene (6 bases). Trimming shortened V by 0 bases and J by 1 base, and 11 bases separated the two germline ends. There are 15 residues in the CDR3. CDR1 is SGDLS, CDR2 YYNGEE, per germline. The CDR3 sequence is CASSVGGQPSYEQYF. The CDR3 nucleotides are TGTGCCAGCAGCGTAGGAGGACAGCCTTCCTACGAGCAGTACTTC.

This clone was seen once. The V and J genes are TRBV30 and TRBJ1-2; unclear D gene. CDR3 length equals 11 residues. Between the trimmed V and J ends, which lost 0 bases and 8 bases, there was a span of 7 bases. Germline CDR1 GTSNPN, CDR2 SVGIG (reference sequence). DNA of the CDR3: TGTGCCTGGAGTGTTAAAGGCGGCTACACCTTC. Amino acids: CAWSVKGGYTF.

This chain links TRBV11-2 with TRBJ2-1; D may match TRBD1 or TRBD2 (5 bases each). Trimming took off 1 base at V and 9 bases at J, with 13 bases between the two ends. The CDR3 covers 14 residues. Germline values: CDR1 SGHAT, CDR2 FQNNGV. The CDR3 here is CASSLVAGRGEQFF. Here the CDR3 DNA reads TGTGCCAGCAGCTTAGTGGCGGGTAGGGGTGAGCAGTTCTTC.

CDR3 sequence: CASGIGELFF. CDR3 DNA sequence: TGTGCCAGCGGTATTGGGGAGCTGTTTTTT. The rearrangement links TRBV6-5 to TRBJ2-2; no firm D call. The V gene lost 8 bases and the J gene lost 8 bases, with 6 bases spanning the gap. In germline, CDR1 is MNHEY, CDR2 SVGAGI. The CDR3 length is 10 residues.

This chain links TRBV4-1 with TRBJ1-3, with 10 bases identical to TRBD1. The CDR3 extends over 19 amino acids. Trimming took 1 base from V and 0 from J; bases not matched to a gene: 9. Germline V CDR1 and CDR2: MGHRA, YSYEKL. The CDR3 region has the DNA TGCGCCAGCAGCCAAGGAATGGGACAGGGGCCAGCCTCTGGAAACACCATATATTTT. Amino acids: CASSQGMGQGPASGNTIYF.

This rearrangement joins TRBV9 to TRBJ1-4; 7 positions agree with TRBD1. V lost 6 bases to trimming and J lost 3 bases; unmatched junction nucleotides: 5. CDR3 length: 14 residues. The germline V gene has CDR1 SGDLS and CDR2 YYNGEE. The CDR3 DNA follows: TGTGCCAGCAACAAGGGGACAGCTAATGAAAAACTGTTTTTT. Translation gives CASNKGTANEKLFF.

The chain recombines TRBV6-2 or TRBV6-3 with TRBJ2-7; 9 bases fit TRBD1. This CDR3 region has 15 residues. V dropped 4 bases and J dropped 0; count of bases not matched to a gene: 4. The germline V gene has CDR1 MNHEY and CDR2 SVGEGT. CDR3: CASSSRTGASYEQYF. CDR3 nucleotide sequence: TGTGCCAGCAGTTCCCGGACAGGGGCCTCCTACGAGCAGTACTTC.

The V call is TRBV6-5, the J call TRBJ1-2; TRBD1 agrees at 8 bases. The CDR3 runs to 15 residues. Germline assignment: CDR1 MNHEY and CDR2 SVGAGI. Germline trimming cut 4 bases from V and 3 bases from J; bases unmatched to any gene: 7. The CDR3 bases are TGTGCCAGCAGTTTCTTGGACAGGGAGGACTATGGCTACACCTTC. It is translated as CASSFLDREDYGYTF.

Comment on this clone: Other DNA sequences in this sample translate to the same CDR3. This chain joins TRBV2 and TRBJ1-1; D possibly corresponds to TRBD1 (6 bases). Germline V CDR1 and CDR2: SNHLY, FYNNEI. The CDR3 spans 12 residues. V dropped 4 bases and J dropped 5 bases, with 8 bases sitting between them. CDR3 sequence reads: CASSVTGTEAFF. CDR3 sequence (DNA): TGTGCCAGCAGTGTTACAGGGACTGAAGCTTTCTTT. Using reference TRBV2 and TRBJ1-1 for the parts outside the CDR3, the full variable domain is EPEVTQTPSHQVTQMGQEVILRCVPISNHLYFYWYRQILGQKVEFLVSFYNNEISEKSEIFDDQFSVERPDGSNFTLKIRSTKLEDSAMYFCASSVTGTEAFFGQGTRLTVV.

Of note for this clone: Different DNA sequences within this sample yield the same CDR3. The J gene is TRBJ2-5, the V gene TRBV28, with 10 bases fitting TRBD1. CDR1 MDHEN and CDR2 SYDVKM come from the germline V gene. V shed 5 bases, J shed 2 bases, and the junction held 5 bases outside the gene matches. This CDR3 has 15 residues. DNA for the CDR3: TGTGCCAGCAGTGGGGGGGACAGGGGACAAGAGACCCAGTACTTC. Its translation: CASSGGDRGQETQYF. Filled out from reference TRBV28 and TRBJ2-5, the complete variable domain reads DVKVTQSSRYLVKRTGEKVFLECVQDMDHENMFWYRQDPGLGLRLIYFSYDVKMKEKGDIPEGYSVSREKKERFSLILESASTNQTSMYLCASSGGDRGQETQYFGPGTRLLVL.

Notes on this clone: Sequence at one end of the junction differs from germline and may be a read error. This chain joins TRBV7-9 and TRBJ2-7; D uncertain. The CDR3 totals 12 residues. Germline CDR1 SEHNR, CDR2 FQNEAQ (reference sequence). CDR3 in amino acids: CASSPVGRKMDF. As DNA, the CDR3 is TGTGCCAGCAGCCCAGTCGGGCGAAAGATGGACTTC.

This chain connects TRBV27 to TRBJ2-6, with TRBD1 identical over 8 bases. With 4 bases clipped from V and 0 bases from J, the junction kept 2 bases outside the gene matches. Per the germline V gene, CDR1 is MNHEY and CDR2 is SMNVEV (reference sequence). The CDR3 runs 16 residues. The CDR3 DNA sequence: TGTGCCAGCAGTTGGACAGGGAGCTCTGGGGCCAACGTCCTGACTTTC. Translation gives CASSWTGSSGANVLTF.

The chain is built from TRBV28 and TRBJ2-7; D may be TRBD1 (5 bases). The CDR3 loop spans 14 amino acids. V lost 5 bases and J 6 bases, leaving 17 bases between the germline ends. Germline V gene data show CDR1 as MDHEN and CDR2 as SYDVKM. The CDR3 region is CASSPLDKRGEQYF. The DNA of the CDR3 is TGTGCCAGCAGTCCCTTAGACAAAAGGGGCGAGCAGTACTTC.

The chain has TRBV6-2 or TRBV6-3 and TRBJ1-2, with 8 bases matching TRBD1. This CDR3 is built from 19 residues. Per germline, CDR1 MNHEY and CDR2 SVGEGT. Germline trimming cut 4 bases from V and 4 bases from J; bases unmatched to any gene: 20. CDR3 sequence: CASSSAPGGTGVSSYGYTF. The CDR3 DNA sequence: TGTGCCAGCAGTTCCGCTCCAGGTGGGACAGGCGTTTCTAGCTATGGCTACACCTTC.

The chain is built from TRBV9 and TRBJ1-4, with D hard to call. There are 15 residues in the CDR3. V shed 3 bases and J shed 3 bases, with 12 bases lying between them. Per the germline V gene, CDR1 is SGDLS and CDR2 is YYNGEE. The CDR3 sequence is CASSGGVLPNEKLFF. In nucleotides, the CDR3 is TGTGCCAGCAGCGGCGGGGTGCTGCCTAATGAAAAACTGTTTTTT. Combining the CDR3 with reference TRBV9 and TRBJ1-4 gives the whole variable domain DSGVTQTPKHLITATGQRVTLRCSPRSGDLSVYWYQQSLDQGLQFLIQYYNGEERAKGNILERFSAQQFPDLHSELNLSSLELGDSALYFCASSGGVLPNEKLFFGSGTQLSVL.

The gene calls are TRBV9 and TRBJ2-5, with 9 bases aligning to TRBD1. The CDR3 has 16 residues. The ends lost 4 bases at V and 5 bases at J; junction bases unmatched: 12. Per the germline V gene, CDR1 is SGDLS and CDR2 is YYNGEE. CDR3 bases: TGTGCCAGCAGCCCCCGCTCGACAGGGGGGACGGAGACCCAGTACTTC. It translates to CASSPRSTGGTETQYF.

This chain joins TRBV5-4 and TRBJ2-3; 8 nucleotides align to TRBD2. The V gene end was trimmed by 2 bases and the J gene end by 0 bases; junction bases not matched to a gene: 5. The CDR3 covers 16 residues. The germline V gene encodes CDR1 SGHNT and CDR2 YYREEE (reference sequence). CDR3 sequence: CASSLAGVSSTDTQYF. DNA of the CDR3: TGTGCCAGCAGCTTAGCGGGAGTGTCTAGCACAGATACGCAGTATTTT.

The chain links TRBV9 to TRBJ2-6; D might be TRBD2 (6 bases). The CDR3 has 17 amino acids. Germline loops: CDR1 SGDLS, CDR2 YYNGEE. With 6 bases removed from V and 0 bases from J, the gap between germline ends came to 16 bases. The CDR3 region has the DNA TGTGCCAGCACCCCGGGACTTCCCGGCTCTGGGGCCAACGTCCTGACTTTC. Encoded protein: CASTPGLPGSGANVLTF.

The chain couples TRBV28 to TRBJ1-6; 7 bases fit TRBD1. CDR1 and CDR2 from the germline V gene are MDHEN and SYDVKM. Trimming removed 7 bases from V and 7 bases from J; junction bases left unmatched: 10. The CDR3 is 15 amino acids. The CDR3 nucleotides are TGTGCCAGCAATCTGGGAGGGACAGTCAATTCACCCCTCCACTTT. Its translation is CASNLGGTVNSPLHF.

The V and J genes are TRBV5-1 and TRBJ2-7, with D uncertain. Trimming took 4 bases from V and 0 from J, leaving 11 bases between them. Germline CDR1 and CDR2: SGHRS and YFSETQ. The CDR3 length is 14 residues. The CDR3 region is CASSPDPSSYEQYF. As DNA, the CDR3 is TGCGCCAGCAGCCCGGACCCGAGCTCCTACGAGCAGTACTTC.

The sample holds one count of this clone. This rearrangement joins TRBV6-5 to TRBJ2-1; TRBD1 matches at 8 bases. J gave up 8 bases and V 4 bases, and 7 bases lay outside the gene matches. Germline CDR1 MNHEY, CDR2 SVGAGI. The CDR3 is 14 amino acids. The chain's CDR3 is CASSFWTGSHEQFF. The CDR3 region has the DNA TGTGCCAGCAGTTTTTGGACAGGGTCGCATGAGCAGTTCTTC.

This clone showed up just once. The V gene is TRBV18, the J gene TRBJ2-7; TRBD1 matches 8 bases. Germline assignment: CDR1 KGHSH and CDR2 LQKENI. The CDR3 length is 18 residues. After removal of 3 bases from V and 2 bases from J, the junction contained 15 bases not matched to a gene. The CDR3 DNA sequence: TGTGCCAGCTCACCTCCCACCAAACCGGGACAGGCGACCTACGAGCAGTACTTC. Its translation is CASSPPTKPGQATYEQYF.

The chain joins TRBV12-3 or TRBV12-4 to TRBJ1-1, with unresolved D. The CDR3 runs 12 residues. V was clipped by 2 bases and J by 3 bases, with 4 bases between them. CDR3 amino acids: CASSLIYTEAFF. In nucleotides, the CDR3 is TGTGCCAGCAGTTTAATTTACACTGAAGCTTTCTTT.

The chain links TRBV29-1 to TRBJ1-4, with 9 bases aligning to TRBD1. This CDR3 has 16 amino acids. Trimming removed 5 bases from V and 4 bases from J; junction bases left unmatched: 11. Looked up from germline, CDR1 is SQVTM and CDR2 is ANQGSEA. The CDR3 coding sequence is TGCAGCGTTATATGGACAGGGGATTATTATAATGAAAAACTGTTTTTT. Protein sequence: CSVIWTGDYYNEKLFF.

The J gene is TRBJ2-5, the V gene TRBV25-1; 8 nucleotides line up with TRBD1. V lost 2 bases to trimming and J lost 7 bases; unmatched junction nucleotides: 6. The CDR3 length is 14 residues. Germline lookup yields CDR1 MGHDK and CDR2 SYGVNS. The CDR3, as DNA: TGTGCCAGCAGTGAACGGCCAGGGGGCGCGACCCAGTACTTC. Its translation: CASSERPGGATQYF.